The clone carrying this TCR beta chain was found a few times. Antigen unknown. TCRdb keeps only in-frame clones here, not all; method: immunoSEQ multiplex PCR. Counted here are about 81,000 clones, roughly 91% occurring once; the ten biggest clones make up about 13%. The CDR3 has 15 amino acids. Per germline, CDR1 LGHNA and CDR2 YNFKEQ. Trimming cost V 0 bases and J 6 bases; bases outside gene matches: 3. This sample was taken from a study of OX40 agonist ivuxolimab in advanced cancers. Findings and limits, study-wide: Relative to CD4+, CD8+ T cells held more expanded clones on average.

The J gene is TRBJ1-5, the V gene TRBV4-2, with 9 positions matching TRBD1. Sequenced material: CD4+ or CD8+ T cells sorted from blood, taken in a trial of the OX40 agonist ivuxolimab. The source is an adult with an advanced solid tumor such as melanoma, head and neck, liver or kidney cancer. The CDR3 loop reads CASSQDGGQGQPQHF. CDR3 DNA sequence: TGTGCCAGCAGCCAAGATGGGGGACAGGGTCAGCCCCAGCATTTT.